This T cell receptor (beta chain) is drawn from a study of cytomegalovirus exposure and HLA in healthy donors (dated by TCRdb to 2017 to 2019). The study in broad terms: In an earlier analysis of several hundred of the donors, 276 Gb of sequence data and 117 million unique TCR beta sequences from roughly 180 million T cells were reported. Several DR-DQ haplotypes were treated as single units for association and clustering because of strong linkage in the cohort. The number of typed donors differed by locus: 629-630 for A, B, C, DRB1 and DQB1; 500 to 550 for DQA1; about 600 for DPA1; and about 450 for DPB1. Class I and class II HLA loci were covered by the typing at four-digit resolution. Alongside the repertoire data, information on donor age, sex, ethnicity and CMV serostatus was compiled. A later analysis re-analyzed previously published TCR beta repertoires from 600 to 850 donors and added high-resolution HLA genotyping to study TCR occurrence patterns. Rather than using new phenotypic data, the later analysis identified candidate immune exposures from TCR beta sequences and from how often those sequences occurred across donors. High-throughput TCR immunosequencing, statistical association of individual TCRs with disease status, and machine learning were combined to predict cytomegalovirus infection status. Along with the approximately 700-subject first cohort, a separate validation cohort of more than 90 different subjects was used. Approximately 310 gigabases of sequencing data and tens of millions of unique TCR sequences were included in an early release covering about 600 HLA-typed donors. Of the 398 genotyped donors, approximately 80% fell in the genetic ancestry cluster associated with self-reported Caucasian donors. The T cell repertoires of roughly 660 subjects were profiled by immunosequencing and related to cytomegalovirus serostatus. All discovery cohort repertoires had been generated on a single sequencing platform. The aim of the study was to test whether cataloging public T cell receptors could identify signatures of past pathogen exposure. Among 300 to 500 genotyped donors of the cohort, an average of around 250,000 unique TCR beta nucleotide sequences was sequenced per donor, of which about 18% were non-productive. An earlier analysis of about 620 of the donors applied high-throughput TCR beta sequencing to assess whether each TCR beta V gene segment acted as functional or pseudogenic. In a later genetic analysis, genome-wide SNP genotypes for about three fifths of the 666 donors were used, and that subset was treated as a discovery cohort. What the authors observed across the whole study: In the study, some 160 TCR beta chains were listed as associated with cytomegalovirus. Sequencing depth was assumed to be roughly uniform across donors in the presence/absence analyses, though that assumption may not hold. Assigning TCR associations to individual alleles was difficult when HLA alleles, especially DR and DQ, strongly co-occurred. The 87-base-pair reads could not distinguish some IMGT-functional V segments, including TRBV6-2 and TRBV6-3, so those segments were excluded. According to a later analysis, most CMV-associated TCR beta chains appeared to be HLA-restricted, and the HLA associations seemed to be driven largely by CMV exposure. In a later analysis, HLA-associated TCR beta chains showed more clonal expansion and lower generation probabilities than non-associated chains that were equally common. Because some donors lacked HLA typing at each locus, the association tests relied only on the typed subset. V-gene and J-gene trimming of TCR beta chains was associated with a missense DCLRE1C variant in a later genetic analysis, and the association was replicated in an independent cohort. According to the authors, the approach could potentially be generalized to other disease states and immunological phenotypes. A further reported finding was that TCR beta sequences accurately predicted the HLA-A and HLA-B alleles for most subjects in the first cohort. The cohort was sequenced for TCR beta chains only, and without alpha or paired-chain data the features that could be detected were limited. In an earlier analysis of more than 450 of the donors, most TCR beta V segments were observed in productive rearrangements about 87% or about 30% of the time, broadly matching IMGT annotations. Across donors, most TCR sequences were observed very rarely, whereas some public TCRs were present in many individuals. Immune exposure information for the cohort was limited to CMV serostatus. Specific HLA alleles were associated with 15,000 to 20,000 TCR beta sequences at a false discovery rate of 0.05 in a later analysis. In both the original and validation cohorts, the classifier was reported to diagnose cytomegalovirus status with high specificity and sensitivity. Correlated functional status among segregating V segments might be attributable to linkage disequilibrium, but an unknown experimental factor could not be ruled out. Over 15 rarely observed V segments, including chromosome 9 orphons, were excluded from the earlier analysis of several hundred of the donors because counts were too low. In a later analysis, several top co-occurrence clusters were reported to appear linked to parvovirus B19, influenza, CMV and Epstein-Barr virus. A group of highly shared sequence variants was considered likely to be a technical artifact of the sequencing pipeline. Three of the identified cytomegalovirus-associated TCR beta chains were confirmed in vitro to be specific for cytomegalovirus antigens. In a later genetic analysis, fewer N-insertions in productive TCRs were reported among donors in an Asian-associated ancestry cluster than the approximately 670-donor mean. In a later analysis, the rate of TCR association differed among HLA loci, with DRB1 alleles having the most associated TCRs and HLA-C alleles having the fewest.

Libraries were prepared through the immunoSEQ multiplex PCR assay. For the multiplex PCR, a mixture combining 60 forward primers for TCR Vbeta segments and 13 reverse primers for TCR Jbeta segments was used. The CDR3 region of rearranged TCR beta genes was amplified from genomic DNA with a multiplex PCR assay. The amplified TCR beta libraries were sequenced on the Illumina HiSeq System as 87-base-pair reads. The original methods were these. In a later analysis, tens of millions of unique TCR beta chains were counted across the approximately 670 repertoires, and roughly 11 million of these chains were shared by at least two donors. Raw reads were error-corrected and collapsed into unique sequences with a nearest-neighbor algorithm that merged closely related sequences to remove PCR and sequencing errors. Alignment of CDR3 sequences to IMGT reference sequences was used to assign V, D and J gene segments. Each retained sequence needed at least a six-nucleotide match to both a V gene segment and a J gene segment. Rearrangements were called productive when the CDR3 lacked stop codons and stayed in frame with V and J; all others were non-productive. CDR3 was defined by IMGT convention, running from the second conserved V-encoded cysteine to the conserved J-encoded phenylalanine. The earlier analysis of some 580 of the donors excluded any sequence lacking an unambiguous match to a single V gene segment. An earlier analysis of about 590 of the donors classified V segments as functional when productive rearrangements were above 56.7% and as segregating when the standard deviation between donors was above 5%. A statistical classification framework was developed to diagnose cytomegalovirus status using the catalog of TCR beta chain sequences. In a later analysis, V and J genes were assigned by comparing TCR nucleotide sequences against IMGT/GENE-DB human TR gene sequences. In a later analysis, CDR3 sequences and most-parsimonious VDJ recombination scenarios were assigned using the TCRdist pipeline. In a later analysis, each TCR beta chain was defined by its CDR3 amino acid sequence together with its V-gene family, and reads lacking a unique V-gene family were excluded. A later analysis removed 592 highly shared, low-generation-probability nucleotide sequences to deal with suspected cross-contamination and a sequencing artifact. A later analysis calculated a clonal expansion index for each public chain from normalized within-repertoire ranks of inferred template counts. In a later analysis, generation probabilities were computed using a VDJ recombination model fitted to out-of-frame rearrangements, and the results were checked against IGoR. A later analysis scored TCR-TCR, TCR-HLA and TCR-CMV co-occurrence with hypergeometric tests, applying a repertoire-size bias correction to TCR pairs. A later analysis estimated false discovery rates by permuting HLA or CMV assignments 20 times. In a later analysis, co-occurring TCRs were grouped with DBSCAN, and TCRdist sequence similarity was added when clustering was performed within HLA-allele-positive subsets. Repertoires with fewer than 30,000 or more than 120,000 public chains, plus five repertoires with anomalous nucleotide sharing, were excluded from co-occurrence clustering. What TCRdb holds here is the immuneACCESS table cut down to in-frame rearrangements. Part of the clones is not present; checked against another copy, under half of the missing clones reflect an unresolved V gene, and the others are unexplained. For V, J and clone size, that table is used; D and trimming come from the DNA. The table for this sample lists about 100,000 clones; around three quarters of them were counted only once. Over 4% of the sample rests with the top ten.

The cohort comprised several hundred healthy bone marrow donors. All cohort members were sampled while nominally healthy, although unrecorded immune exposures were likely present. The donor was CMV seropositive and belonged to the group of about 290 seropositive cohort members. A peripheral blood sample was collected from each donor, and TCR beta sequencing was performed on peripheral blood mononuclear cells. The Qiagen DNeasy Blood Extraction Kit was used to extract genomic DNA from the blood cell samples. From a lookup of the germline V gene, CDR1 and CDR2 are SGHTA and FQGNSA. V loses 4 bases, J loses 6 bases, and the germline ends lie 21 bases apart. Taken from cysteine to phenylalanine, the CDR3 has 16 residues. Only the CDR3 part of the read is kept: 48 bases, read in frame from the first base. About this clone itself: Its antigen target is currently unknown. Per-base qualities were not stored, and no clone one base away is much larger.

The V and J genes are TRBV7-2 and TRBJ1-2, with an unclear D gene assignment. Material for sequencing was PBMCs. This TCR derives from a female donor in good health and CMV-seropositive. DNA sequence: TGTGCCAGCAGCTCATCGGCCACGGGCGTGCGGGATGGCTACACCTTC. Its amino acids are CASSSSATGVRDGYTF.